Following are 17 T cell receptor beta chains from one sample sequenced in a study of T cells in Graves' hyperthyroidism and ophthalmopathy. What was amplified from RNA transcripts were TCR beta CDR3 regions. The study used the HTBI primer set for a first-round RT-PCR of the TCR CDR3. MiXCR was run by TCRdb on the multiplex PCR reads, yielding one entry per CDR3 protein. The data show around 340,000 distinct CDR3 sequences, 15% to 20% seen once. The material sequenced was blood. The receptors were sampled from a woman aged 40 to 49 with Graves' ophthalmopathy.

This clonotype has more than one count but fewer than ten. The chain combines TRBV3-1 with TRBJ2-7, with D hard to call. Germline V CDR1 and CDR2: LGHDT, YNNKEL (reference sequence). V was shortened by 0 bases and J by 4 bases, with 13 bases between the two germline ends. The CDR3 is 15 amino acids. This CDR3 reads CASSQDRLGKYEQYF. The CDR3 DNA sequence: TGTGCCAGCAGCCAAGATCGGTTGGGAAAGTACGAGCAGTACTTC.

This clonotype was found many times. The CDR3 DNA reads TGTGCCAGCAGTCGATTTACCGGGGCCGAGCAGTACTTC. Translating it yields CASSRFTGAEQYF. This chain connects TRBV6-5 to TRBJ2-7; D might be TRBD1 or TRBD2, each matching 5 bases. V lost 5 bases, J lost 6 bases, and 14 bases lay in between. This CDR3 region has 13 residues. Germline-derived CDR1 and CDR2 are MNHEY and SVGAGI.

The CDR3 DNA reads TGTGCCAGCAGCTTGGATCCACGAGCGGGAGCGGGCGAGCAGTACTTC. This gives the protein CASSLDPRAGAGEQYF. This chain uses TRBV5-4 with TRBJ2-7; TRBD2 aligns across 8 bases. J gave up 6 bases and V 0 bases, and 11 bases lay outside the gene matches. Germline V CDR1 and CDR2: SGHNT, YYREEE (reference sequence). There are 16 residues in the CDR3.

The chain has TRBV18 and TRBJ1-5, with D maybe TRBD1 (5 bases). Trimming pared 3 bases from V and 4 bases from J, leaving 10 bases between. Germline V gives CDR1 KGHSH, CDR2 LQKENI. CDR3 length: 14 amino acids. As DNA, the CDR3 is TGTGCCAGCTCACCCGACAGCGGGAATCAGCCCCAGCATTTT. The encoded protein is CASSPDSGNQPQHF.

J is TRBJ1-5 and V is TRBV28; D might be TRBD1 (6 bases). There are 15 residues in the CDR3. Trimming left V 6 bases short and J 6 bases short, with 18 bases between. The germline CDR1 and CDR2 sequences are MDHEN and SYDVKM. CDR3 sequence: CASSGATGTSQPQHF. For the CDR3, the DNA is TGTGCCAGCAGCGGCGCAACAGGGACCTCTCAGCCCCAGCATTTT.

This clonotype came up many times. This rearrangement joins TRBV7-8 to TRBJ1-5; 9 nucleotides agree with TRBD1. CDR3 length: 18 amino acids. The germline gives CDR1 SGHVS, CDR2 FQNEAQ. J gave up 0 bases and V 2 bases, and 8 bases lay outside the gene matches. CDR3 region: CASSLRPGTGLSNQPQHF. The DNA for the CDR3 is TGTGCCAGCAGCTTAAGGCCAGGGACAGGGCTTAGCAATCAGCCCCAGCATTTT.

This clonotype was seen at least ten times. J is TRBJ2-7 and V is TRBV27; a weak D match, TRBD1 (5 bases). This CDR3 comprises 14 residues. The V gene's germline CDR1 is MNHEY and CDR2 SMNVEV (reference sequence). V lost 8 bases and J lost 1, with 15 bases in between. CDR3 nucleotide sequence: TGTGCCAGCCAACCCCAGGGAACTTCCTACGAGCAGTACTTC. Its protein product is CASQPQGTSYEQYF.

In its sample, this clonotype was seen many times. This chain joins TRBV28 and TRBJ2-7; D possibly matches TRBD1 or TRBD2 (6 bases each). The germline CDR1 and CDR2 sequences are MDHEN and SYDVKM. The CDR3 extends over 16 amino acids. V lost 5 bases and J 0 bases, leaving 17 bases between the germline ends. CDR3 DNA sequence: TGTGCCAGCAGTCTCGGATGGGGGGCCATCTCCTACGAGCAGTACTTC. This translates into CASSLGWGAISYEQYF.

This clonotype was seen ten or more times. The chain carries TRBV6-2 or TRBV6-3 and TRBJ1-1, with 8 nucleotides matching TRBD1. Germline-derived CDR1 and CDR2 are MNHEY and SVGEGT. There are 13 residues in the CDR3. V was pared by 11 bases and J by 5 bases, with 10 bases of the junction left unmatched. In DNA form, the CDR3 reads TGTGCCTCTCAGGGGGCGCAGGGTACTGAAGCTTTCTTT. Its protein product is CASQGAQGTEAFF.

The chain carries TRBV18 and TRBJ2-5; D might be TRBD2 (5 bases). V lost 3 bases and J 3 bases, leaving 20 bases between the germline ends. Germline CDR1 is KGHSH and CDR2 is LQKENI. The CDR3 extends over 17 amino acids. CDR3 region: CASSPARGNQQKETQYF. DNA for the CDR3: TGTGCCAGCTCACCGGCCCGGGGAAATCAACAAAAAGAGACCCAGTACTTC.

V and J are TRBV6-1 and TRBJ1-1; D ambiguous. V was shortened by 10 bases and J by 1 base, with 13 bases between the two germline ends. Per the germline V gene, CDR1 is MNHNS and CDR2 is SASEGT. The CDR3 has 13 amino acids. The CDR3 DNA is TGTGCCACTCGCTCTAATTGGAACACTGAAGCTTTCTTT. Translating gives CATRSNWNTEAFF.

Note on this clonotype: A much larger clone lies a single base off, so this may be a read error. This likely comes from a read error, as the CDR3 has no conserved phenylalanine or tryptophan at its end. The rearrangement links TRBV5-1 to TRBJ2-7; the match to TRBD1 covers 8 bases. Per germline, CDR1 SGHRS and CDR2 YFSETQ. J lost 1 base, V lost 2 bases, and 5 bases had no gene match. The CDR3 has 15 amino acids. The CDR3, as DNA: TGCGCCAGCAGCTTCACTCAGGGGGCTTCCTACGAGCAGTACATC. It specifies CASSFTQGASYEQYI.

The rearrangement uses TRBV19 and TRBJ1-2; tentatively, D is TRBD1 (6 bases). CDR3 length: 16 residues. Germline lookup yields CDR1 LNHDA and CDR2 SQIVND (reference sequence). The germline V and J ends were trimmed by 5 bases and 0 bases, with 16 bases remaining between them. CDR3 region: CASSAGQISANYGYTF. CDR3 nucleotide sequence: TGTGCCAGTAGTGCAGGACAGATTTCCGCTAACTATGGCTACACCTTC.

This clonotype came up many times. The V and J genes are TRBV6-2 or TRBV6-3 and TRBJ1-5; 7 positions match TRBD1. V lost 0 bases and J lost 2; bases outside the gene matches: 7. Looked up from germline, CDR1 is MNHEY and CDR2 is SVGEGT. The length of the CDR3 is 17 residues. CDR3 bases: TGTGCCAGCAGTTACTCGGCTACAGGGGAGGGCAATCAGCCCCAGCATTTT. Its translation: CASSYSATGEGNQPQHF.

About this clonotype: One end of the junction does not line up with germline, which may come from a read error. The V call is TRBV6-1, the J call TRBJ1-1; no clear D gene. CDR1 is MNHNS, CDR2 SASEGT, per germline. There are 15 residues in the CDR3. The CDR3 here is CASSHGKGRNPMAYF. The CDR3 DNA is TGTGCCAGCAGCCACGGGAAAGGGCGGAACCCGATGGCTTACTTT.

This clonotype was observed at least ten times. The rearrangement joins TRBV6-2 or TRBV6-3 to TRBJ2-7; no clear D. This CDR3 is 14 amino acids long. Germline V gene lookup returns CDR1 MNHEY and CDR2 SVGEGT. Trimming removed 10 bases at V and 0 bases at J, with 16 bases between. CDR3 in amino acids: CATLPRQSSYEQYF. Here the CDR3 DNA reads TGTGCCACCCTGCCCAGGCAGAGCTCCTACGAGCAGTACTTC.

This clonotype occurred many times. The V and J genes are TRBV19 and TRBJ1-5, with 7 bases matching TRBD1. Looked up from germline, CDR1 is LNHDA and CDR2 is SQIVND (reference sequence). After removal of 9 bases from V and 3 bases from J, the junction contained 17 bases not matched to a gene. CDR3 length equals 17 residues. CDR3 in amino acids: CASRSIFGTEVNQPQHF. The CDR3 DNA sequence: TGTGCCAGCCGGAGCATCTTCGGGACAGAAGTCAATCAGCCCCAGCATTTT.